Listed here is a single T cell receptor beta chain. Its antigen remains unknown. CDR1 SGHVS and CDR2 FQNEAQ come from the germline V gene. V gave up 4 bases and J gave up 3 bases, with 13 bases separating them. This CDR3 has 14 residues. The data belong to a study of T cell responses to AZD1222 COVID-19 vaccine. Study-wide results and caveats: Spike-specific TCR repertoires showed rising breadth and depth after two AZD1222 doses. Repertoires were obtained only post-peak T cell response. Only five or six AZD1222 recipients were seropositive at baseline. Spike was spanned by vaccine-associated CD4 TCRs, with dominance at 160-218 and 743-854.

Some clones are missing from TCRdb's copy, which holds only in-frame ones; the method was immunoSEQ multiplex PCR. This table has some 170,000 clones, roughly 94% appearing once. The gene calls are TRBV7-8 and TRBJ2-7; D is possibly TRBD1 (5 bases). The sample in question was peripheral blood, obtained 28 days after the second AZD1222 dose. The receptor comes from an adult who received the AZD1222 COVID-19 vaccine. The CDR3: CASSSKGHNYEQYF. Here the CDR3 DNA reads TGTGCCAGCAGCTCAAAAGGACACAACTACGAGCAGTACTTC.